This TCR beta chain was captured in a study of Ad26.COV2.S vaccination and SARS-CoV-2 variants. Looking at the study overall: Dosing was one shot or two shots 56 days apart.

Treatment: around 19 received Ad26.COV2.S at low or high dose, single or two shots; about 5 received placebo; per-sample allocation not given. Each sample was drawn 63 days after the first injection (of vaccine or placebo). This CDR3 has 13 residues. V lost 6 bases and J lost 5, with 12 bases in between. Germline V CDR1 and CDR2: MRHNA, SNTAGT. Using immunoSEQ multiplex PCR, the repertoire was profiled, and TCRdb retains in-frame clones only, with some absent. The sample contains more than 300,000 clones, roughly 86% of which appear only once. Sequenced material: peripheral blood, taken in a trial of Ad26.COV2.S vaccine versus placebo. The TCR was taken from a person between 18 and 60 years old who received the Ad26.COV2.S COVID-19 vaccine or a placebo. This sequence joins TRBV6-4 and TRBJ2-3; perhaps TRBD2 as D (5 bases). This CDR3 reads CASSSEALDTQYF. The DNA of the CDR3 is TGTGCCAGCAGCTCGGAGGCCCTAGATACGCAGTATTTT.